These 10 T cell receptor beta chains were sequenced from one sample in a study of response to subunit inactivated influenza vaccine. Each CDR3 protein is one row after TCRdb ran MiXCR on the RT-PCR reads. Of 650,000 or so distinct CDR3 sequences listed, approximately 15% are singletons. The source material was PBMCs from blood, sampled less than 15 days before vaccination. The receptors were gathered from a man in his forties or fifties who received an inactivated influenza vaccine.

The table lists this clonotype with many counts. The J gene is TRBJ2-1, the V gene TRBV4-3, with D perhaps matching TRBD1 or TRBD2 (5 bases each). This CDR3 comprises 15 residues. V lost 0 bases, J lost 4 bases, and 10 bases lay in between. From germline, CDR1 is LGHNA and CDR2 YSLEER. The CDR3 DNA is TGCGCCAGCAGCCAAGATGGTGGGGGATACAATGAGCAGTTCTTC. Translated: CASSQDGGGYNEQFF.

In this sample, this clonotype turned up a few times. The chain carries TRBV9 and TRBJ2-5; D remains unclear. Germline-derived CDR1 and CDR2 are SGDLS and YYNGEE. V was clipped by 3 bases and J by 4 bases, with 10 bases between them. This CDR3 spans 13 amino acids. The chain's CDR3 is CASSARMLETQYF. Written as DNA, the CDR3 is TGTGCCAGCAGCGCTCGAATGTTAGAGACCCAGTACTTC.

This clonotype was seen many times. The chain uses TRBV12-3 or TRBV12-4 and TRBJ1-5, with 7 positions matching TRBD1. V shed 5 bases, J shed 7 bases, and the junction held 8 bases outside the gene matches. The CDR3 is 14 amino acids. CDR3 nucleotides: TGTGCCAGCAGTGCACGGACAGGCAGGCAGCCCCAGCATTTT. Amino acids: CASSARTGRQPQHF.

This clonotype was detected only a few times. This CDR3 is CASSQDLRTQPQHF. The CDR3 DNA reads as TGCGCCAGCAGCCAAGATTTAAGGACCCAGCCCCAGCATTTT. The rearrangement uses TRBV4-3 and TRBJ1-5; the D is unclear. The CDR3 totals 14 residues. Trimming shortened V by 0 bases and J by 7 bases, and 10 bases separated the two germline ends. From germline, CDR1 is LGHNA and CDR2 YSLEER.

The chain is built from TRBV19 and TRBJ1-1; D is unresolved. CDR1 is LNHDA and CDR2 is SQIVND in the germline V gene (reference sequence). CDR3 length: 11 amino acids. Trimming removed 8 bases from V and 4 bases from J, with 8 bases in between. CDR3 DNA: TGTGCCAGTCATCTTGCCACTGAAGCTTTCTTT. Its protein product is CASHLATEAFF.

The rearrangement joins TRBV12-3 or TRBV12-4 to TRBJ2-6; 8 nucleotides align to TRBD1. The CDR3 is 18 amino acids. The junction had 10 bases not matched to a gene; V was cut back by 6 bases and J by 0 bases. CDR3 sequence: CASRQQTGVNSGANVLTF. The CDR3 coding sequence is TGTGCCAGCAGACAACAGACAGGGGTCAACTCTGGGGCCAACGTCCTGACTTTC.

The chain joins TRBV5-1 to TRBJ2-2; 9 positions agree with TRBD2. Germline-derived CDR1 and CDR2 are SGHRS and YFSETQ. With 4 bases clipped from V and 10 bases from J, the junction kept 11 bases outside the gene matches. The CDR3 length is 15 residues. The CDR3 protein is CASSPVASGVEELFF. In nucleotides, the CDR3 is TGCGCCAGCAGCCCGGTGGCTAGCGGGGTGGAGGAGCTGTTTTTT. Full variable domain (missing parts from reference TRBV5-1 and TRBJ2-2): KAGVTQTPRYLIKTRGQQVTLSCSPISGHRSVSWYQQTPGQGLQFLFEYFSETQRNKGNFPGRFSGRQFSNSRSEMNVSTLELGDSALYLCASSPVASGVEELFFGEGSRLTVL.

Many counts were recorded for this clonotype. Germline and junction disagree at one end, which may indicate a read error. The chain combines TRBV5-1 with TRBJ2-7; D is unresolved. The CDR3 has 11 amino acids. Germline V CDR1 and CDR2: SGHRS, YFSETQ. CDR3 sequence reads: CASSLSDEQYF. In nucleotides, the CDR3 is TGTGCCAGCAGTTTGTCCGACGAGCAGTACTTC.

This clonotype was observed a handful of times. The V call is TRBV20-1, the J call TRBJ2-3, with 9 bases lining up with TRBD2. The length of the CDR3 is 14 residues. With 5 bases clipped from V and 2 bases from J, the junction kept 5 bases outside the gene matches. Germline V gene lookup returns CDR1 DFQATT and CDR2 SNEGSKA (reference sequence). The DNA for the CDR3 is TGCAGTGCTGGCAGCGGGGGGAACACAGATACGCAGTATTTT. It translates to CSAGSGGNTDTQYF.

This clonotype has ten or more counts. The V call is TRBV4-1, the J call TRBJ2-7; D could derive from TRBD1 or TRBD2 (5 bases each). Trimming took off 4 bases at V and 2 bases at J, with 12 bases between the two ends. Germline CDR1 is MGHRA and CDR2 is YSYEKL. This CDR3 is built from 14 residues. The CDR3, as DNA: TGCGCCAGCAGCCTCCGGGACGGGACCTACGAGCAGTACTTC. It codes for CASSLRDGTYEQYF.